This T cell receptor (beta chain) was sequenced during a study of post-analysis software for immune sequencing data. The study, taken as a whole, reports: In patients, about 5 TRBV segments were more frequent than in controls, with TRBV5-6, TRBV5-1 and TRBV20-1 among them.

Tagging with unique molecular identifiers was a feature of the TCR beta cDNA libraries. TCRdb re-analysed the PCR reads in MiXCR, keeping a single row per CDR3 protein. The sample has fewer than 850,000 distinct CDR3 sequences; 40% to 55% are singletons. Germline CDR1 LNHNV, CDR2 YYDKDF (reference sequence). The CDR3 sequence is 16 residues long. With 5 bases clipped from V and 4 bases from J, the junction kept 11 bases outside the gene matches. This clonotype has only a few counts. Its matching antigen is unknown. This TCR came from a girl between 10 and 17 years old with multiple sclerosis. Specimen: blood. The rearrangement uses TRBV15 and TRBJ2-5; TRBD1 aligns across 9 bases. The CDR3 reads CATSPDPGTGRETQYF. CDR3 bases: TGTGCCACCAGCCCAGATCCCGGGACAGGGAGAGAGACCCAGTACTTC.